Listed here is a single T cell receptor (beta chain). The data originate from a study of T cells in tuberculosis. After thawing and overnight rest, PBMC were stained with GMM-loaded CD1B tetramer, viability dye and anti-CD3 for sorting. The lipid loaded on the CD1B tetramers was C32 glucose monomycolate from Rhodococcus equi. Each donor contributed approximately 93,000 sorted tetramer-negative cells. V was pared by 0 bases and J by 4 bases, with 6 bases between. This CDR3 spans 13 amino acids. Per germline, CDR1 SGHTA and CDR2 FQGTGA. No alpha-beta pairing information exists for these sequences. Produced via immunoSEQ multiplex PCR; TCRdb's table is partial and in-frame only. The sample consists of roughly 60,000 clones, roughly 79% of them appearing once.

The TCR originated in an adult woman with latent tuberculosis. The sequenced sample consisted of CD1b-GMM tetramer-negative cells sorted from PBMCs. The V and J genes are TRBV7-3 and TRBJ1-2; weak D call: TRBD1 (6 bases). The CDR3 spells CASSLTGAYGYTF. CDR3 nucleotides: TGTGCCAGCAGCTTAACGGGGGCCTATGGCTACACCTTC.